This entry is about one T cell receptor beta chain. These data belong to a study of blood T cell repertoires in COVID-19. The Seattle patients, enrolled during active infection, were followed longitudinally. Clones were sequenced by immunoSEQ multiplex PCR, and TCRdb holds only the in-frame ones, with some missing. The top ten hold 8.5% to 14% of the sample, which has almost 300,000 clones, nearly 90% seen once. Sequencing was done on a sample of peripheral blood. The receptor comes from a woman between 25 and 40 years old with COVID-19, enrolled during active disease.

CDR3 sequence: CASSDGDRGPLTDTQYF. CDR3 in DNA: TGCGCCAGCAGCGACGGCGATAGGGGGCCCCTCACAGATACGCAGTATTTT. This chain uses TRBV4-1 with TRBJ2-3; TRBD1 agrees at 7 bases. Germline lookup yields CDR1 MGHRA and CDR2 YSYEKL. J lost 2 bases, V lost 5 bases, and 13 bases had no gene match. The CDR3 loop spans 17 amino acids.